This entry lists 18 T cell receptor beta chains sequenced from one sample in a study of tissue T cells after allogeneic stem cell transplantation. Time point denoted: mouse harvest day 7 after allogeneic transplant. Tail vein injection delivered 10^7 T-cell-depleted bone marrow cells and 10^6 splenic CD5+ T cells. Repertoires were generated with immunoSEQ multiplex PCR, while TCRdb's copy carries only in-frame clones and drops some. Of approximately 3,000 clones listed, under 60% are singletons. Sequencing used gut tissue. Every receptor here comes from a female BALB/c mouse given C57BL/6 T cells with graft-versus-host disease after an allogeneic hematopoietic cell transplant.

As concerns this clone: Gene names are the mouse ones. Sequencing ends 1 residue short of the CDR3 end; the germline J gene provides the rest. J is TRBJ2-5 and V is TRBV26; D is perhaps TRBD1 (6 bases). This CDR3 spans 12 amino acids. The germline CDR1 and CDR2 sequences are KGHPV and FQNQEV (reference sequence). The V gene lost 4 bases and the J gene lost 5 bases, with 7 bases spanning the gap. The CDR3 protein is CASSPRGDTQYF. CDR3 DNA (partial): TGTGCCAGCAGTCCCAGGGGAGACACCCAGTAC.

This clone was counted between two and nine times. Mouse gene names apply. The read gets to within 1 residue of the CDR3 end, and the germline J gene fills in the rest. This chain connects TRBV13-3 to TRBJ2-2, with TRBD1 matching over 7 bases. V shed 3 bases, J shed 0 bases, and the junction held 2 bases outside the gene matches. Germline CDR1 is NNHDY and CDR2 is SYVADS. The CDR3 loop spans 15 amino acids. Partial CDR3 DNA: TGTGCCAGCAGTGTCGGGACAGCAAACACCGGGCAGCTCTAC. Its translation: CASSVGTANTGQLY. The entire CDR3 reads CASSVGTANTGQLYF.

Comments on this clone: Gene names refer to mouse genes. With the read ending 1 residue before the CDR3 end, the germline J gene is used to fill in that end. V is TRBV26 and J is TRBJ2-4; possibly TRBD1 for D (6 bases). Between the trimmed V and J ends, which lost 4 bases and 7 bases, there was a span of 15 bases. The CDR3 covers 14 residues. The germline V gene encodes CDR1 KGHPV and CDR2 FQNQEV (reference sequence). CDR3 loop: CASSPGTGRDTLYF. The sequenced part of the CDR3 DNA is TGTGCCAGCAGTCCGGGTACAGGGAGAGACACCTTGTAC.

With respect to this clone: Genes and germline come from the mouse. The missing CDR3 end, 1 residue past where the read stops, is filled in from the germline J gene. The genes are TRBV26 and TRBJ1-4; perhaps TRBD1 as D (6 bases). Trimming took 4 bases from V and 3 from J, leaving 12 bases between them. CDR1 is KGHPV, CDR2 FQNQEV, per germline (reference sequence). The CDR3 loop spans 15 amino acids. Incomplete CDR3 DNA: TGTGCCAGCAGTCGATGGGGGCAGACCAACGAAAGATTATTT. The encoded protein is CASSRWGQTNERLF. The CDR3, in full, reads CASSRWGQTNERLFF.

Turning to this clone: Gene labels here are mouse ones. The read stops 1 residue short of the end of the CDR3; the missing end is completed from the germline J gene. This chain links TRBV2 with TRBJ1-6; TRBD1 agrees at 7 bases. TRBJ1-6 is an ORF for which the function is uncertain. CDR1 and CDR2 from the germline V gene are LGHNA and YSYQKL. CDR3 size: 14 residues. V lost 0 bases to trimming and J lost 7 bases; unmatched junction nucleotides: 0. The CDR3 here is CASSQEGQNSPLYF. The CDR3 DNA, read in part, is TGTGCCAGCAGCCAAGAGGGACAGAATTCGCCCCTCTAC.

Worth noting for this clone: Gene names and germline refer to mouse. From the germline J gene comes the end of the CDR3, since the read stops 1 residue before it. The J gene is TRBJ2-3, the V gene TRBV16, with 8 bases aligning to TRBD1. The CDR3 contains 14 residues. Unmatched junction bases numbered 1, after V lost 1 base and J lost 4 bases. From germline, CDR1 is SGHSA and CDR2 FRNQAP. Here the CDR3 reads CASSLGTGSETLYF. The CDR3 bases that were read are TGTGCAAGCAGCTTAGGGACAGGGTCAGAAACGCTGTAT.

This clone has only a few counts. Germline and genes: mouse. Partial CDR3 DNA: TGTGCCAGCAGTCCGACAGGAAATACGCTCTAT. It encodes CASSPTGNTLY. The complete CDR3 reads CASSPTGNTLYF. The rearrangement uses TRBV26 and TRBJ1-3; D is uncertain. The read is 1 residue too short to cover the CDR3 end, so that end is filled in from the germline J gene. The V end was cut by 4 bases, the J end by 4 bases, with 5 bases between. The CDR3 runs to 12 residues. Looked up from germline, CDR1 is KGHPV and CDR2 is FQNQEV (reference sequence).

Note on this clone: Genes here carry mouse names. The read stops 1 residue short of the end of the CDR3; the missing end is completed from the germline J gene. The chain uses TRBV31 and TRBJ1-4; D possibly corresponds to TRBD1 (6 bases). Trimming removed 5 bases at V and 5 bases at J, with 15 bases between. The germline V gene has CDR1 GKSSPN and CDR2 SITVG. The CDR3 spans 14 residues. CDR3 residues: CAWGGARRNERLFF. CDR3 DNA, as far as it was read: TGTGCCTGGGGGGGGGCGAGAAGGAACGAAAGATTATTT.

Turning to this clone: Genes and germline come from the mouse. The DNA ends 1 residue before the CDR3 does, and the rest of the CDR3 is filled in from the germline J gene. The chain links TRBV3 to TRBJ1-1, with unresolved D. The germline CDR1 and CDR2 sequences are SNHLY and FYNGKV (reference sequence). The ends were cut back, 5 bases at V and 0 bases at J, with 7 bases in the middle. This CDR3 comprises 13 residues. The CDR3 loop reads CASSPRQNTEVFF. Partial CDR3 DNA: TGTGCCAGCAGCCCGAGACAGAACACAGAAGTCTTC.

This clone was counted only a few times. Gene names refer to mouse genes. The observed sequence ends 1 residue before the CDR3 terminus, with the missing tail filled in from the germline J gene. This chain links TRBV4 with TRBJ2-7; 7 positions match TRBD1. CDR3 length equals 11 residues. Germline values: CDR1 LGHDT, CDR2 YNNKQL (reference sequence). Germline trimming cut 9 bases from V and 1 base from J; bases unmatched to any gene: 0. CDR3 bases read: TGTGCCAGGGGACAGTCCTATGAACAGTAC. Its translation: CARGQSYEQY. The complete CDR3 reads CARGQSYEQYF.

Concerning this clone: The gene symbols are mouse symbols. The CDR3 goes on 1 residue after the read ends, and that part is filled in from the germline J gene. The chain joins TRBV19 to TRBJ2-5; 12 positions match TRBD2. After removal of 4 bases from V and 6 bases from J, the junction contained 6 bases not matched to a gene. The germline V gene has CDR1 FNHDT and CDR2 SITEND (reference sequence). This CDR3 region has 15 residues. Partial CDR3 DNA: TGTGCCAGCAGTCCGACTGGGGGGGCGCAGGACACCCAGTAC. As protein: CASSPTGGAQDTQY. The CDR3, in full, reads CASSPTGGAQDTQYF.

For this clone: The gene names given are mouse names. Read coverage stops 1 residue before the CDR3 terminus; the germline J gene supplies the remainder. The J gene is TRBJ1-4, the V gene TRBV3; tentative D call: TRBD1 (6 bases). Between the trimmed V and J ends, which lost 5 bases and 3 bases, there was a span of 10 bases. This CDR3 comprises 14 residues. Germline values: CDR1 SNHLY, CDR2 FYNGKV (reference sequence). CDR3 DNA (partial): TGTGCCAGCAGCCTACAGGGAGCCAACGAAAGATTATTT. It codes for CASSLQGANERLF. The full CDR3 protein is CASSLQGANERLFF.

This clone was counted only a few times. The germline and genes are mouse ones. The CDR3 end falls 1 residue outside the read, so it is completed with the germline J gene. The rearrangement uses TRBV26 and TRBJ1-6; D ambiguous. TRBJ1-6 is annotated as an ORF whose role is uncertain. This CDR3 is built from 13 residues. V lost 2 bases to trimming and J lost 6 bases, with 5 bases between them. The germline V gene has CDR1 KGHPV and CDR2 FQNQEV (reference sequence). The covered CDR3 bases are TGTGCCAGCAGTCTGGGGGTTAATTCGCCCCTCTAC. It encodes CASSLGVNSPLY. The entire CDR3 sequence reads CASSLGVNSPLYF.

With regard to this clone: Germline and genes: mouse. Read sequence stops 1 residue before the CDR3 end, and the germline J gene provides the missing end. The chain employs TRBV1 and TRBJ1-6; D gene ambiguous. TRBJ1-6 is reported as an ORF; its role is uncertain. This CDR3 spans 13 amino acids. Germline V gene data show CDR1 as NSQYPW and CDR2 as LRSPGD (reference sequence). V shed 1 base and J shed 4 bases, with 2 bases lying between them. CDR3 loop: CTCSAGYNSPLYF. CDR3 bases read: TGCACCTGCAGTGCAGGGTATAATTCGCCCCTCTAC.

A few counts support this clone. The genes are named according to mouse. Coverage ceases 1 residue before the CDR3 finishes, and the germline J gene fills in the end. The chain recombines TRBV3 with TRBJ2-2, with TRBD1 matching over 9 bases. The CDR3 loop spans 14 amino acids. The ends lost 5 bases at V and 4 bases at J; junction bases unmatched: 2. Germline V gene data show CDR1 as SNHLY and CDR2 as FYNGKV (reference sequence). This CDR3 reads CASSQGQGTGQLYF. CDR3 DNA, as far as it was read: TGTGCCAGCAGCCAGGGACAGGGCACCGGGCAGCTCTAC.

About this clone itself: Gene labels here are mouse ones. The read gets to within 1 residue of the CDR3 end, and the germline J gene fills in the rest. This chain connects TRBV2 to TRBJ2-2; 8 nucleotides align to TRBD2. The ends lost 3 bases at V and 4 bases at J; junction bases unmatched: 4. Germline CDR1 reads LGHNA; CDR2 reads YSYQKL. The CDR3 extends over 15 amino acids. The CDR3 protein is CASSQEGGRTGQLYF. The sequenced part of the CDR3 DNA is TGTGCCAGCAGCCAGGAGGGGGGGCGCACCGGGCAGCTCTAC.

This clone was detected a few times. The genes are named according to mouse. The observed sequence ends 1 residue before the CDR3 terminus, with the missing tail filled in from the germline J gene. The chain employs TRBV13-1 and TRBJ2-5; 12 positions agree with TRBD2. V was clipped by 1 base and J by 1 base; unmatched bases: 1. Germline CDR1 and CDR2: NSHNY and SYGAGN. This CDR3 is 16 amino acids long. The CDR3: CASSDRDWGDQDTQYF. CDR3 bases read: TGTGCCAGCAGTGATAGGGACTGGGGGGACCAAGACACCCAGTAC.

This clone occurred a few times. The germline and genes are mouse ones. The read ends 1 residue before the CDR3 terminus; that terminus is restored from the germline J gene. The chain has TRBV5 and TRBJ2-1, with TRBD1 identical over 9 bases. CDR3 size: 14 residues. Germline CDR1 and CDR2: LGHNA and YNLKQL (reference sequence). Trimming cost V 1 base and J 5 bases; bases outside gene matches: 0. Partial CDR3 DNA: TGTGCCAGCAGCCAAGGGACAGGGGATGCTGAGCAGTTC. It is translated as CASSQGTGDAEQF. The entire CDR3 is CASSQGTGDAEQFF.